This is a list of T cell receptor beta chains from one sample in a study of blood T cell repertoires in COVID-19. Assay: immunoSEQ multiplex PCR; the TCRdb copy retains only in-frame clones and omits some. The data hold some 120,000 clones, with roughly 83% observed a single time. The sequencing input was peripheral blood. Source of these receptors: a woman between 70 and 85 years old with acute or convalescent COVID-19. CDR3s include the opening cysteine and the closing phenylalanine or tryptophan. A D gene is named only where the DNA matches it firmly. A row's size may be missing; if present it is once, few, many or a size class.

>TRBV7-2|TRBD1|TRBJ2-7|14|NA
CASSPGQGSNEQYF
TGTGCCAGCAGCCCGGGACAGGGGAGCAACGAGCAGTACTTC
>TRBV4-2|NA|TRBJ1-6|16|NA
CASSHAQGQENSPLHF
TGTGCCAGCAGCCATGCACAGGGCCAAGAAAATTCACCCCTCCACTTT
>TRBV2|TRBD2|TRBJ2-1|15|NA
CASSEQGLGADEQFF
TGTGCCAGCAGTGAACAGGGACTAGGAGCCGATGAGCAGTTCTTC
>TRBV6-1|NA|TRBJ2-3|17|NA
CASSDLPGVGYGDTQYF
TGTGCCAGCAGTGATCTTCCGGGAGTGGGGTATGGAGATACGCAGTATTTT
>TRBV29-1|NA|TRBJ1-1|14|NA
CSVEEPPGDTEAFF
TGCAGCGTTGAAGAGCCCCCAGGGGACACTGAAGCTTTCTTT
>TRBV6-1|NA|TRBJ1-1|14|NA
CASSEAMANTEAFF
TGTGCCAGCAGTGAAGCGATGGCGAACACTGAAGCTTTCTTT
>TRBV9|NA|TRBJ2-4|16|NA
CASSVGVTGIENIQYF
TGTGCCAGCAGCGTAGGTGTAACAGGGATCGAAAACATTCAGTACTTC
>TRBV3-1/TRBV3-2|TRBD1|TRBJ1-2|14|NA
CASSQEVRGPGYTF
TGTGCCAGCAGCCAAGAAGTCAGGGGGCCTGGCTACACCTTC
>TRBV5-1|TRBD1|TRBJ2-1|13|NA
CASSPGTGDEQFF
TGCGCCAGCAGCCCGGGGACAGGCGATGAGCAGTTCTTC
>TRBV6-5|TRBD2|TRBJ2-1|14|few
CASTLAGIYNEQFF
TGTGCCAGCACTCTAGCGGGGATATACAATGAGCAGTTCTTC
>TRBV25-1|TRBD2|TRBJ2-2|14|NA
CASSASGRIGELFF
TGTGCCAGCTCGGCTAGCGGTAGGATCGGGGAGCTGTTTTTT
>TRBV4-1|TRBD2|TRBJ2-7|19|NA
CASSLGTGLAGGPSYEQYF
TGCGCCAGCAGCCTAGGAACGGGACTAGCGGGAGGGCCCTCCTACGAGCAGTACTTC
>TRBV12-5|NA|TRBJ2-7|13|NA
CASGFSRDYEQYF
TGTGCTAGTGGTTTCTCCAGGGACTACGAGCAGTACTTC
>TRBV28|TRBD1|TRBJ1-1|15|NA
CASSLGTGVGTEAFF
TGTGCCAGCAGTTTAGGCACAGGGGTAGGCACTGAAGCTTTCTTT
>TRBV3-1/TRBV3-2|TRBD2|TRBJ2-2|14|NA
CASRQTSVTGELFF
TGTGCCAGCAGACAGACTAGCGTCACCGGGGAGCTGTTTTTT
>TRBV4-1|NA|TRBJ1-3|13|few
CASSQSTGNTIYF
TGCGCCAGCAGTCAAAGCACTGGAAACACCATATATTTT
>TRBV3-1/TRBV3-2|NA|TRBJ1-6|15|NA
CASSPGGMQNSPLHF
TGTGCCAGCAGCCCTGGGGGGATGCAGAATTCACCCCTCCACTTT
>TRBV7-2|NA|TRBJ2-3|15|NA
CASSFRAAGVNTQYF
TGTGCCAGCAGCTTTCGAGCGGCCGGCGTAAATACGCAGTATTTT
>TRBV6-1|NA|TRBJ1-5|14|NA
CASSESWGPQPQHF
TGTGCCAGCAGTGAATCATGGGGCCCTCAGCCCCAGCATTTT
>TRBV7-9|NA|TRBJ2-7|14|few
CASSLGTVSYEQYF
TGTGCCAGCAGCTTAGGGACTGTTTCCTACGAGCAGTACTTC
>TRBV18|NA|TRBJ1-1|14|NA
CASSTGGGRTEAFF
TGTGCCAGCTCCACCGGTGGGGGGAGGACTGAAGCTTTCTTT
>TRBV12-3/TRBV12-4|NA|TRBJ1-2|13|few
CASSLDRFYGYTF
TGTGCCAGCAGTTTAGACAGGTTCTATGGCTACACCTTC
>TRBV10-1|TRBD2|TRBJ2-7|14|NA
CARDGRDLPGEQYF
TGCGCCCGGGACGGGAGGGACCTCCCGGGCGAGCAGTACTTC
>TRBV5-4|TRBD1|TRBJ1-6|14|NA
CASSRTGDNSPLHF
TGTGCCAGCAGTCGGACAGGGGATAATTCACCCCTCCACTTT
>TRBV11-2|NA|TRBJ2-7|11|NA
CASSPWREQYF
TGTGCCAGCAGCCCCTGGAGGGAGCAGTACTTC
>TRBV19|NA|TRBJ1-2|15|NA
CASSIALSVPYGYTF
TGTGCCAGTAGTATTGCCCTGTCAGTTCCCTATGGCTACACCTTC
>TRBV10-3|TRBD1|TRBJ1-2|15|NA
CAIRRGTGEIGGYTF
TGTGCCATCCGGCGGGGGACAGGGGAGATAGGTGGCTACACCTTC
>TRBV3-1/TRBV3-2|TRBD1|TRBJ1-1|13|few
CASSHRDRGEAFF
TGTGCCAGCAGCCATCGGGACAGGGGGGAAGCTTTCTTT
>TRBV9|NA|TRBJ2-1|16|once
CASSVEAETRDNEQFF
TGTGCCAGCAGCGTAGAGGCGGAAACCCGGGACAATGAGCAGTTCTTC
>TRBV19|TRBD1|TRBJ1-1|14|NA
CASSIRGQGTEAFF
TGTGCCAGTAGTATCAGGGGGCAAGGCACTGAAGCTTTCTTT
>TRBV6-5|NA|TRBJ1-1|12|NA
CASRGQKVEAFF
TGTGCCAGCAGGGGCCAGAAAGTTGAAGCTTTCTTT
>TRBV30|NA|TRBJ1-4|13|NA
CAWTDGRNEKLFF
TGTGCCTGGACCGATGGCAGAAATGAAAAACTGTTTTTT
>TRBV10-3|TRBD1|TRBJ1-2|15|NA
CAIRRGGDRNYGYTF
TGTGCCATCAGGCGGGGGGGGGACAGAAACTATGGCTACACCTTC
>TRBV10-1|NA|TRBJ1-2|14|NA
CASSESGGHYGYTF
TGCGCCAGCAGTGAGTCGGGGGGGCACTATGGCTACACCTTC
>TRBV6-5|TRBD1|TRBJ1-2|14|NA
CASYDGQGAGGYTF
TGTGCCAGTTACGACGGACAGGGGGCCGGGGGCTACACCTTC
>TRBV18|NA|TRBJ2-7|13|few
CASSRSRDYEQYF
TGTGCCAGCTCCCGATCCCGGGACTACGAGCAGTACTTC
>TRBV6-4|NA|TRBJ2-1|15|NA
CASSVNGMGGNEQFF
TGTGCCAGCAGTGTTAACGGGATGGGGGGAAATGAGCAGTTCTTC
>TRBV19|NA|TRBJ1-5|16|NA
CASSGRRGLSNQPQHF
TGTGCCAGTAGTGGTCGCAGGGGTTTGAGCAATCAGCCCCAGCATTTT
>TRBV4-1|NA|TRBJ1-5|13|once
CASSQPGTGPQHF
TGCGCCAGCAGCCAACCTGGGACTGGGCCCCAGCATTTT
>TRBV7-2|NA|TRBJ1-4|13|NA
CASSLSDRGELFF
TGTGCCAGCAGCTTATCGGATAGGGGTGAACTGTTTTTT
>TRBV5-1|TRBD1|TRBJ2-1|16|NA
CASSLVGQSSYNEQFF
TGCGCCAGCAGCTTGGTGGGACAGAGCTCCTACAATGAGCAGTTCTTC
>TRBV5-1|NA|TRBJ1-1|14|NA
CASSARGIVTEAFF
TGCGCCAGCAGCGCCAGGGGAATCGTCACTGAAGCTTTCTTT
>TRBV6-5|NA|TRBJ2-7|12|NA
CASTTGSYEQYF
TGTGCCAGCACAACCGGCTCCTACGAGCAGTACTTC
>TRBV3-1/TRBV3-2|NA|TRBJ1-2|14|NA
CASSPRGDSYGYTF
TGTGCCAGCAGCCCTCGAGGGGACTCCTATGGCTACACCTTC
>TRBV2|TRBD2|TRBJ2-1|16|NA
CASRGGTSGYNVEQFF
TGTGCCAGCAGGGGGGGCACTAGCGGCTACAATGTTGAGCAGTTCTTC
>TRBV10-3|NA|TRBJ2-1|13|NA
CAISARTTDEQFF
TGTGCCATCAGTGCTAGGACTACCGATGAGCAGTTCTTC
>TRBV6-5|NA|TRBJ2-7|15|NA
CASSQTGSVTYEQYF
TGTGCCAGCAGCCAAACAGGGTCCGTAACCTACGAGCAGTACTTC
>TRBV27|TRBD1|TRBJ1-4|13|once
CASRQGRNEKLFF
TGTGCCAGCCGACAGGGCCGGAATGAAAAACTGTTTTTT
>TRBV5-4|TRBD2|TRBJ2-2|16|NA
CASSLVLGLATGELFF
TGTGCCAGCAGCTTGGTCCTGGGACTAGCCACCGGGGAGCTGTTTTTT
>TRBV19|NA|TRBJ1-1|14|few
CASRMNGDRPEAFF
TGTGCCAGTAGAATGAACGGTGACAGGCCTGAAGCTTTCTTT
>TRBV19|NA|TRBJ2-7|15|NA
CASRRDVGFTYEQYF
TGTGCCAGTCGGAGGGACGTGGGGTTTACCTACGAGCAGTACTTC
>TRBV24-1|NA|TRBJ2-7|13|NA
CATSDSGTYEQYF
TGTGCCACCAGTGACTCCGGGACTTACGAGCAGTACTTC
>TRBV6-5|NA|TRBJ1-2|15|NA
CASRTYREPSYGYTF
TGTGCCAGCAGAACGTACAGAGAACCCAGCTATGGCTACACCTTC
>TRBV5-6|NA|TRBJ1-2|14|NA
CASSSGLPNYGYTF
TGTGCCAGCAGCTCGGGACTTCCTAACTATGGCTACACCTTC
>TRBV7-9|NA|TRBJ1-6|14|NA
CASSLGTENSPLHF
TGTGCCAGCAGCTTAGGGACAGAAAATTCACCCCTCCACTTT